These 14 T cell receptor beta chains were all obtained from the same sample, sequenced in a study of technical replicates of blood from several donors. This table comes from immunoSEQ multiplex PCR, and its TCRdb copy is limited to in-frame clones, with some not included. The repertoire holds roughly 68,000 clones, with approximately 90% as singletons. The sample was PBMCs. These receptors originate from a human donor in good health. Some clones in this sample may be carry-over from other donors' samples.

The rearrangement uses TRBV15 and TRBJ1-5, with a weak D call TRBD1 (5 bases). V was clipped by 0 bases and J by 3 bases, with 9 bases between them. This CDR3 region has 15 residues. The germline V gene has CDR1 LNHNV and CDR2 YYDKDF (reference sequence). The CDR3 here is CATSRDLTVNQPQHF. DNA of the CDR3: TGTGCCACCAGCAGAGATTTGACAGTCAATCAGCCCCAGCATTTT.

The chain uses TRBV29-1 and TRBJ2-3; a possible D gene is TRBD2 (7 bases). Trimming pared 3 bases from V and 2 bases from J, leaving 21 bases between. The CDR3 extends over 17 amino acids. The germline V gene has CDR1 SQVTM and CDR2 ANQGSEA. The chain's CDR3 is CSVDTGAGEGPTDTQYF. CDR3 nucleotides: TGCAGCGTTGACACTGGGGCAGGGGAGGGTCCCACAGATACGCAGTATTTT.

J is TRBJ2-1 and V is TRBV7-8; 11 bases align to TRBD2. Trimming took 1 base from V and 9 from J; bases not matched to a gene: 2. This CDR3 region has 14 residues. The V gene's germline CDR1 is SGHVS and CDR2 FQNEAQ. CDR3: CASSLGLAGGEQFF. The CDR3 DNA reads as TGTGCCAGCAGCTTAGGTCTAGCGGGAGGTGAGCAGTTCTTC.

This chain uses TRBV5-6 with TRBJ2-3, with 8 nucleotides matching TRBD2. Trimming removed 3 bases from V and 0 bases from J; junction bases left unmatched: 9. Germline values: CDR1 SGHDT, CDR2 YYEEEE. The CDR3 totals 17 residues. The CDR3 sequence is CASSSTGGNPSTDTQYF. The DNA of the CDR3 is TGTGCCAGCAGCTCGACGGGGGGGAACCCTAGCACAGATACGCAGTATTTT. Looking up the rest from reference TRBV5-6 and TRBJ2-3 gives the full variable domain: DAGVTQSPTHLIKTRGQQVTLRCSPKSGHDTVSWYQQALGQGPQFIFQYYEEEERQRGNFPDRFSGHQFPNYSSELNVNALLLGDSALYLCASSSTGGNPSTDTQYFGPGTRLTVL.

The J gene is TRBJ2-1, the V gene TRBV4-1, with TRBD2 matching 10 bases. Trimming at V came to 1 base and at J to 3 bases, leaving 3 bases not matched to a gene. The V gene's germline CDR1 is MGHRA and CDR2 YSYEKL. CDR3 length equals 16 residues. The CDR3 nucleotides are TGCGCCAGCAGCCAAGGGGGGACTAGCGTCTACAATGAGCAGTTCTTC. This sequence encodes CASSQGGTSVYNEQFF.

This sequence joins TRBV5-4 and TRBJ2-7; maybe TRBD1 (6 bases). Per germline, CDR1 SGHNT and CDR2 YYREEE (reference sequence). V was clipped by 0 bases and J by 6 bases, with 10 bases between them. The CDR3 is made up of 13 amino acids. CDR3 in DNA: TGTGCCAGCAGCTTGGCCGAGACAGGCGAGCAGTACTTC. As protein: CASSLAETGEQYF.

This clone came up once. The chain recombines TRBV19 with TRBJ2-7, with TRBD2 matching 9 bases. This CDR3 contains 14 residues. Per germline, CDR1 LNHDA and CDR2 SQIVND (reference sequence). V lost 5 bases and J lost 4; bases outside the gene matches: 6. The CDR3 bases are TGTGCCAGTAGTGGACGGACTAGCGAGTACGAGCAGTACTTC. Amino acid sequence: CASSGRTSEYEQYF. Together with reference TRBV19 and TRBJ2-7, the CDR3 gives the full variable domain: DGGITQSPKYLFRKEGQNVTLSCEQNLNHDAMYWYRQDPGQGLRLIYYSQIVNDFQKGDIAEGYSVSREKKESFPLTVTSAQKNPTAFYLCASSGRTSEYEQYFGPGTRLTVT.

The CDR3: CASSSSTLGGTNEQYF. CDR3 coding DNA: TGTGCCAGCAGCTCCTCTACCCTAGGAGGTACTAACGAGCAGTACTTC. This chain uses TRBV7-9 with TRBJ2-7, with a tentative D call TRBD2 (5 bases). Germline V gene data show CDR1 as SEHNR and CDR2 as FQNEAQ (reference sequence). The CDR3 has 16 residues. Trimming left V 4 bases short and J 5 bases short, with 21 bases between.

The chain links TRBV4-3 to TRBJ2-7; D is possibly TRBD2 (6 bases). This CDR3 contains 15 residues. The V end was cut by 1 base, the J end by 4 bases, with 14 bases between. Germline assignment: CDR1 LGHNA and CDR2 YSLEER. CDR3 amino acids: CASSQAPGSRYEQYF. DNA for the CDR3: TGCGCCAGCAGCCAAGCCCCCGGGAGCAGATACGAGCAGTACTTC.

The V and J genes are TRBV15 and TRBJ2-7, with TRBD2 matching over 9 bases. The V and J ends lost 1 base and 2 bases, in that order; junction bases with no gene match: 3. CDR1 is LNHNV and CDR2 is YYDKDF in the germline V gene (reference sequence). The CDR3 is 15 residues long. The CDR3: CATSRARGGTYEQYF. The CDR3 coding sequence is TGTGCCACCAGCAGAGCGCGGGGGGGGACCTACGAGCAGTACTTC.

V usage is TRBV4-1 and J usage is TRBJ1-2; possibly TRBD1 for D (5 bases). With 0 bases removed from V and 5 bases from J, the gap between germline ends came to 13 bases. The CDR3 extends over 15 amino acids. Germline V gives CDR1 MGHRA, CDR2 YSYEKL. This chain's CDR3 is CASSQDGAGAYGYTF. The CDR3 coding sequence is TGCGCCAGCAGCCAAGATGGGGCAGGTGCTTATGGCTACACCTTC.

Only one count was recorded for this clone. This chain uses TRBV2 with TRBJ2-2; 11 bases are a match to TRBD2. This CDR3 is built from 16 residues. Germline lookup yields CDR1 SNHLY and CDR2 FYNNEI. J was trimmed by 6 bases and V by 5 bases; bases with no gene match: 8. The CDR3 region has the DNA TGTGCCAGCAGTCCAACTAGCGGGAGAAGGGCCGGGGAGCTGTTTTTT. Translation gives CASSPTSGRRAGELFF.

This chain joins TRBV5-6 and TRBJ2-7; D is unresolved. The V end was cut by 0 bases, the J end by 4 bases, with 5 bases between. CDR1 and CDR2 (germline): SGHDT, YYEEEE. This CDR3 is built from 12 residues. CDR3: CASSLEHYEQYF. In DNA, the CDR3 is TGTGCCAGCAGCTTGGAGCATTACGAGCAGTACTTC.

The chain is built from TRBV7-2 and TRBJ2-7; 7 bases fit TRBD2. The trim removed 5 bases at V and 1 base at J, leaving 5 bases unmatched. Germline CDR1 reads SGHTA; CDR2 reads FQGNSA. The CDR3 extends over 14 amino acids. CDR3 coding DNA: TGTGCCAGCAGCCTCCCGGGGGGATCCTACGAGCAGTACTTC. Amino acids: CASSLPGGSYEQYF.